The 30 T cell receptor beta chains below were found in one sample sequenced in a study of shared clonotypes between healthy human individuals. Here immunoSEQ multiplex PCR was the method, and the copy in TCRdb shows in-frame clones only, minus some. Altogether some 500,000 clones are present, 79% being singletons, with the ten largest covering about 12%. Sequenced input: PBMCs. Receptors were obtained from a woman aged 40 to 49 in good health. Some clones in this sample may be carry-over from other donors' samples.

The table lists this clone with a count of one. The V call is TRBV13, the J call TRBJ2-2; D may be TRBD2 (6 bases). The CDR3 sequence is 13 residues long. Germline CDR1 reads PRHDT; CDR2 reads FYEKMQ (reference sequence). V dropped 10 bases and J dropped 4 bases, with 13 bases sitting between them. Here the CDR3 reads CATRVGGTGELFF. CDR3 DNA: TGTGCCACGAGAGTCGGGGGCACCGGGGAGCTGTTTTTT.

There are a few counts of this clone. The identical CDR3 is also encoded by other nucleotide sequences in the sample. The V gene is TRBV5-1, the J gene TRBJ1-1; the D is unclear. Trimming left V 0 bases short and J 1 base short, with 7 bases between. This CDR3 has 14 residues. Per germline, CDR1 SGHRS and CDR2 YFSETQ. CDR3: CASSLDPQNTEAFF. The CDR3 coding sequence is TGCGCCAGCAGCTTGGACCCCCAGAACACTGAAGCTTTCTTT.

This chain connects TRBV18 to TRBJ2-2; 7 bases fit TRBD1. Losses at the gene ends were 4 bases for V and 0 bases for J; bases not matched to a gene: 2. The length of the CDR3 is 15 residues. CDR1 is KGHSH, CDR2 LQKENI, per germline. CDR3 bases: TGTGCCAGCTCACTGGGACAGTCGAACACCGGGGAGCTGTTTTTT. Its protein is CASSLGQSNTGELFF.

CDR3 region: CASSPGEDEQYF. The CDR3 nucleotides are TGTGCCAGCAGCCCCGGAGAAGACGAGCAGTACTTC. The chain joins TRBV7-9 to TRBJ2-7, with D unclear. V was pared by 5 bases and J by 5 bases, with 10 bases between. Germline values: CDR1 SEHNR, CDR2 FQNEAQ (reference sequence). The CDR3 is 12 residues long.

J is TRBJ1-2 and V is TRBV6-5, with TRBD1 as a possible D gene (6 bases). The CDR3 is 13 residues long. Trimming cost V 2 bases and J 5 bases, with 9 bases left between them. Germline V gives CDR1 MNHEY, CDR2 SVGAGI. The CDR3 sequence: CASSYGGGYGYTF. DNA for the CDR3: TGTGCCAGCAGTTACGGGGGCGGGTATGGCTACACCTTC.

The genes are TRBV5-1 and TRBJ1-2; D not resolved. Germline V gives CDR1 SGHRS, CDR2 YFSETQ. V lost 2 bases and J 2 bases, leaving 10 bases between the germline ends. CDR3 length equals 14 residues. Here the CDR3 DNA reads TGCGCCAGCAGCTTCACCGGTCCCAACTATGGCTACACCTTC. Translating it yields CASSFTGPNYGYTF.

This clone turned up a few times. This sequence joins TRBV7-9 and TRBJ2-1; D is unresolved. CDR3 size: 11 residues. The V end lost 4 bases, the J end lost 5 bases, and 3 bases lay between the germline ends. Germline-derived CDR1 and CDR2 are SEHNR and FQNEAQ (reference sequence). The CDR3 spells CASSYDNEQFF. Written as DNA, the CDR3 is TGTGCCAGCAGCTACGACAATGAGCAGTTCTTC.

This chain connects TRBV28 to TRBJ1-1, with D tentatively TRBD1 (5 bases). Trimming took off 7 bases at V and 7 bases at J, with 19 bases between the two ends. CDR1 is MDHEN, CDR2 SYDVKM, per germline. The CDR3 has 14 amino acids. The CDR3 spells CASTETAGRVEAFF. The CDR3 DNA sequence: TGTGCCAGCACGGAGACAGCCGGTAGGGTTGAAGCTTTCTTT.

Written as DNA, the CDR3 is TGTGCCAGCAGATCTGGGACGGTCAACACTGAAGCTTTCTTT. Its protein product is CASRSGTVNTEAFF. This chain connects TRBV6-6 to TRBJ1-1; weak D call: TRBD1 (5 bases). The CDR3 consists of 14 residues. The V gene lost 6 bases and the J gene lost 2 bases, with 13 bases spanning the gap. CDR1 is MNHNY, CDR2 SVGAGI, per germline (reference sequence).

The chain links TRBV9 to TRBJ2-3; TRBD2 aligns across 10 bases. The CDR3 consists of 16 residues. Trimming at V came to 0 bases and at J to 4 bases, leaving 5 bases not matched to a gene. Germline CDR1 and CDR2: SGDLS and YYNGEE. DNA for the CDR3: TGTGCCAGCAGCGTAGCCGGGCTAGCGGGAGCAGATACGCAGTATTTT. It translates to CASSVAGLAGADTQYF.

V usage is TRBV11-3 and J usage is TRBJ2-5; D possibly corresponds to TRBD1 (6 bases). Germline V gene data show CDR1 as SGHNT and CDR2 as YENEEA. Deletions cut 7 bases from V and 5 bases from J, with 29 bases between. This CDR3 contains 18 residues. The CDR3 nucleotides are TGTGCCAGCACCGTTAGAGGGGGACCAAGCAAGAACGGTGAGACCCAGTACTTC. Translated, it gives CASTVRGGPSKNGETQYF.

This clone was recorded a few times. The chain couples TRBV6-7 to TRBJ2-7; D gene uncertain. TRBV6-7 belongs to the ORF category, with a function that is uncertain. Trimming pared 0 bases from V and 5 bases from J, leaving 5 bases between. The CDR3 runs 12 residues. Here the CDR3 reads CASSYSRDEQYF. The CDR3 DNA follows: TGTGCCAGCAGTTACTCGCGCGACGAGCAGTACTTC.

V is TRBV4-1 and J is TRBJ2-7; 8 bases map to TRBD1. With V trimmed by 2 bases and J by 1 base, 4 bases remained unmatched. Germline loops: CDR1 MGHRA, CDR2 YSYEKL. The CDR3 spans 15 residues. CDR3 residues: CASSQSGTGSYEQYF. DNA of the CDR3: TGCGCCAGCAGCCAATCCGGGACAGGATCCTACGAGCAGTACTTC.

This chain joins TRBV4-2 and TRBJ1-5; D is ambiguous. V lost 0 bases, J lost 7 bases, and 7 bases lay in between. Germline loops: CDR1 LGHNA, CDR2 YNFKEQ. The CDR3 extends over 13 amino acids. CDR3 in DNA: TGTGCCAGCAGCCAAGATATAGGGCAGCCCCAGCATTTT. Translation gives CASSQDIGQPQHF.

The chain employs TRBV11-2 and TRBJ2-7; D gene uncertain. The CDR3 spans 15 residues. The germline gives CDR1 SGHAT, CDR2 FQNNGV. V shed 1 base and J shed 0 bases, with 10 bases lying between them. DNA for the CDR3: TGTGCCAGCAGCTTAGGGTTAGACGCCTCCTACGAGCAGTACTTC. Amino acids: CASSLGLDASYEQYF. The whole variable domain, remainder taken from reference TRBV11-2 and TRBJ2-7, is EAGVAQSPRYKIIEKRQSVAFWCNPISGHATLYWYQQILGQGPKLLIQFQNNGVVDDSQLPKDRFSAERLKGVDSTLKIQPAKLEDSAVYLCASSLGLDASYEQYFGPGTRLTVT.

J is TRBJ2-5 and V is TRBV9; 11 positions agree with TRBD2. Germline V gives CDR1 SGDLS, CDR2 YYNGEE. V gave up 5 bases and J gave up 5 bases; unmatched junction bases: 5. The CDR3 is made up of 14 amino acids. CDR3 DNA sequence: TGTGCCAGCAGGAAAGGACTAGCGGGTGAGACCCAGTACTTC. This codes for CASRKGLAGETQYF.

The chain combines TRBV19 with TRBJ1-6; tentative D call: TRBD1 (5 bases). CDR1 is LNHDA, CDR2 SQIVND, per germline (reference sequence). The ends were cut back, 6 bases at V and 9 bases at J, with 15 bases in the middle. The CDR3 totals 14 residues. CDR3 nucleotides: TGTGCCAGTAGCCCCCGGCGGGACGTTTCACCCCTCCACTTT. Amino acid sequence: CASSPRRDVSPLHF.

In its sample, this clone was seen once. The V and J genes are TRBV7-2 and TRBJ1-2; 7 bases match TRBD1. CDR3 size: 15 residues. From germline, CDR1 is SGHTA and CDR2 FQGNSA. Trimming at V came to 2 bases and at J to 6 bases, leaving 9 bases not matched to a gene. The CDR3 loop is CASSLKPGGGHGYTF. The CDR3 DNA reads as TGTGCCAGCAGCTTAAAACCAGGAGGGGGCCATGGCTACACCTTC.

This clone was observed a handful of times. A far larger clone lies a single base away; this is likely a read error. This CDR3 is also generated by other DNA sequences in the sample. The J gene is TRBJ1-1, the V gene TRBV10-1; 7 bases line up with TRBD1. The junction had 3 bases not matched to a gene; V was cut back by 6 bases and J by 2 bases. Germline CDR1 reads WNHNN; CDR2 reads SYGVQD (reference sequence). The CDR3 spans 13 residues. The CDR3 reads CASRQGTNTEAFF. In DNA, the CDR3 is TGCGCCAGCAGACAGGGGACTAACACTGAAGCTTTCTTT.

The gene calls are TRBV9 and TRBJ2-1, with TRBD2 matching over 7 bases. The junction had 2 bases not matched to a gene; V was cut back by 2 bases and J by 3 bases. There are 14 residues in the CDR3. CDR1 and CDR2 from the germline V gene are SGDLS and YYNGEE. The CDR3: CASSVSGNYNEQFF. The CDR3 DNA sequence: TGTGCCAGCAGCGTCAGCGGGAACTACAATGAGCAGTTCTTC.

The chain carries TRBV6-6 and TRBJ2-7; tentative D call: TRBD2 (6 bases). V lost 10 bases and J lost 0, with 16 bases in between. Per the germline V gene, CDR1 is MNHNY and CDR2 is SVGAGI (reference sequence). The CDR3 is 14 residues long. In DNA, the CDR3 is TGTGCCACCGACGGGACTCCGAGCTCCTACGAGCAGTACTTC. It specifies CATDGTPSSYEQYF.

This clone was counted between two and nine times. The J gene is TRBJ2-1, the V gene TRBV29-1, with 15 nucleotides matching TRBD2. Germline V lookup: CDR1 SQVTM, CDR2 ANQGSEA. CDR3 length equals 16 residues. With V trimmed by 6 bases and J by 2 bases, 5 bases remained unmatched. CDR3 DNA: TGCAGCGTAGGGACTAGCGGGAGGTCTCCCTACAATGAGCAGTTCTTC. Translation: CSVGTSGRSPYNEQFF.

This clone was seen a few times. J is TRBJ1-2 and V is TRBV29-1; 7 positions agree with TRBD1. The length of the CDR3 is 13 residues. With V trimmed by 4 bases and J by 3 bases, 5 bases remained unmatched. CDR1 is SQVTM and CDR2 is ANQGSEA in the germline V gene. The CDR3 DNA reads TGCAGCGTTGGGGATACAGGGGACTATGGCTACACCTTC. Protein: CSVGDTGDYGYTF.

The chain combines TRBV5-6 with TRBJ2-1; 9 positions agree with TRBD1. V gave up 4 bases and J gave up 6 bases; unmatched junction bases: 11. Germline V gene data show CDR1 as SGHDT and CDR2 as YYEEEE. CDR3 length: 16 residues. The CDR3 loop reads CASSRTGTGFPNEQFF. The CDR3 coding sequence is TGTGCCAGCAGCAGGACCGGGACAGGGTTCCCCAATGAGCAGTTCTTC.

CDR3 nucleotides: TGTGCCAGTAGTATAGCAGGGGGCAAGAGCTCCTACAATGAGCAGTTCTTC. It is translated as CASSIAGGKSSYNEQFF. V and J are TRBV19 and TRBJ2-1; 8 nucleotides match TRBD1. J was trimmed by 0 bases and V by 1 base; bases with no gene match: 5. Per the germline V gene, CDR1 is LNHDA and CDR2 is SQIVND (reference sequence). The CDR3 is 17 residues long.

This chain connects TRBV2 to TRBJ2-7; 7 bases match TRBD2. Trimming removed 10 bases from V and 3 bases from J; junction bases left unmatched: 18. This CDR3 has 16 amino acids. The germline gives CDR1 SNHLY, CDR2 FYNNEI. In nucleotides, the CDR3 is TGTGCCACCCTCCCCGCTAGCGGAGGACGGGTCTACGAGCAGTACTTC. Translated: CATLPASGGRVYEQYF.

This chain links TRBV13 with TRBJ2-1; tentatively, D is TRBD2 (5 bases). V lost 0 bases and J lost 9, with 15 bases in between. Germline V gives CDR1 PRHDT, CDR2 FYEKMQ (reference sequence). The CDR3 has 15 amino acids. The CDR3 nucleotides read TGTGCCAGCAGCTTAGGCTTGGGGATGAGGGCTGAGCAGTTCTTC. Amino acid sequence: CASSLGLGMRAEQFF. Complete variable domain (other parts from reference TRBV13 and TRBJ2-1): AAGVIQSPRHLIKEKRETATLKCYPIPRHDTVYWYQQGPGQDPQFLISFYEKMQSDKGSIPDRFSAQQFSDYHSELNMSSLELGDSALYFCASSLGLGMRAEQFFGPGTRLTVL.

The chain employs TRBV5-1 and TRBJ2-5, with D perhaps TRBD1 (5 bases). Germline V gene data show CDR1 as SGHRS and CDR2 as YFSETQ. This CDR3 region has 14 residues. Trimming cost V 4 bases and J 5 bases, with 15 bases left between them. Written as DNA, the CDR3 is TGCGCCAGCAGCCAAGACAGCCTGGCTGAGACCCAGTACTTC. It translates to CASSQDSLAETQYF.

V and J are TRBV7-2 and TRBJ2-2; TRBD2 matches 9 bases. CDR1 is SGHTA and CDR2 is FQGNSA in the germline V gene. The CDR3 covers 17 residues. After removal of 6 bases from V and 5 bases from J, the junction contained 13 bases not matched to a gene. The CDR3, as DNA: TGTGCCAGCAGTCCCCACCGCGGGGGGGCGCCGACCGGGGAGCTGTTTTTT. Its translation is CASSPHRGGAPTGELFF.

The chain recombines TRBV28 with TRBJ2-1; D ambiguous. V was shortened by 3 bases and J by 4 bases, with 7 bases between the two germline ends. The CDR3 consists of 13 residues. Germline loops: CDR1 MDHEN, CDR2 SYDVKM. The CDR3 coding sequence is TGTGCCAGCAGTTTCCCGAATTACAATGAGCAGTTCTTC. Its protein product is CASSFPNYNEQFF.